Listed below are T cell receptor beta chains from one sample, sequenced in a study of blood T cells in healthy people across ages. From the 5' RACE reads, TCRdb called clonotypes with MiXCR, one entry per CDR3 protein. Of about 1.6 million distinct CDR3 sequences detected, about 35% appear once; the ten largest clones hold 11%. Material: blood. The source is a woman aged 30 to 39 in good health. Both conserved end residues are part of each CDR3. Each record gives: D gene, V gene, J gene, clone size, CDR3 protein, CDR3 DNA. A D gene is named only where the DNA matches it firmly. Clone size is not always given. Where it is, it says once, few, many or a class for expanded clones.

-	TRBV20-1	TRBJ2-3	few	CSAKGEFSSTDTQYF	TGCAGTGCGAAAGGCGAGTTTTCGAGCACAGATACGCAGTATTTT
-	TRBV29-1	TRBJ2-3	many	CSVESAEQAQYF	TGCAGCGTTGAAAGCGCGGAACAGGCGCAGTATTTT
-	TRBV2	TRBJ1-2	few	CASNLVRIYGYTF	TGTGCCAGCAATTTGGTGCGGATCTATGGCTACACCTTC
TRBD1	TRBV25-1	TRBJ1-2	many	CASSLTQGVYTF	TGTGCCAGCAGCCTCACGCAGGGGGTCTACACCTTC
-	TRBV27	TRBJ2-5	-	CASSFGGNSQEIQYF	TGTGCCAGCAGTTTTGGGGGTAACAGCCAAGAGATCCAGTACTTC
-	TRBV13	TRBJ2-5	-	CASSLAFRTSQETQYF	TGTGCCAGCAGCTTAGCTTTTCGGACAAGTCAAGAGACCCAGTACTTC
-	TRBV7-8	TRBJ2-3	-	CASSSTIPLDADTQYF	TGTGCCAGCAGCTCCACGATTCCACTAGACGCTGATACGCAGTATTTT
-	TRBV21-1	TRBJ2-7	-	CASSKPRDREGEQYF	TGTGCCAGCAGCAAACCGCGGGACAGGGAAGGCGAGCAGTACTTC
-	TRBV15	TRBJ1-5	-	CATSRDRLEVQPQHF	TGTGCCACCAGCAGAGATAGATTAGAGGTTCAGCCCCAGCATTTT
TRBD2	TRBV7-3	TRBJ2-1	few	CASSLTPPGLAAQFF	TGTGCCAGCAGCTTAACACCCCCGGGACTAGCGGCGCAGTTCTTC